This T cell receptor (beta chain) derives from a study of shared clonotypes between healthy human individuals (TCRdb year 2020). Notes on the research overall: Two women and three men aged 18 to 49 years were included in the cohort. To estimate repertoire size and how much clonotype sharing occurs between individuals, the study deeply sequenced the blood TCR repertoires of five healthy adults. Libraries were prepared and TCR repertoires were sequenced by different laboratories using diverse techniques, in order to increase sequencing depth and limit assay-specific biases. Each donor's leukapheresis produced roughly between about 0.8 and 10 billion PBMCs. The paper as a whole reports these results and caveats: Sampling was restricted to blood, and TCR repertoires in tissues likely differ from the TCR repertoires found in blood. Based on pairwise subsampling, the degree of clonotype sharing among donors was expected to be affected by sequencing depth. Because the study included a small number of donors, the genetic and exposure-history diversity represented was limited.

The donors were healthy, HIV-negative adults with no recently reported acute infections or vaccinations. Every donor was a Caucasian adult residing in Nashville, Tennessee, USA. For unsorted samples, 90 million or so PBMCs were counted and genomic DNA was extracted with the QIAamp DNA Blood Mini kit. Blood was collected by leukapheresis, and PBMCs were isolated by Ficoll-Histopaque density gradient centrifugation and then cryopreserved in liquid nitrogen vapor phase. This clone was observed a handful of times. It has no known antigen specificity. No qualities accompany the bases; no much larger clone lies one base away. Using the deep immunoSEQ assay, multiplex PCR amplified TCR CDR3 regions from genomic DNA. Extracted genomic DNA from each cell subset was spread evenly across all wells of several immunoSEQ 96-well plates, with each plate serving as a replicate. Each replicate PCR for unsorted PBMC received roughly 300 ng genomic DNA, equal to about 30,000 T cell genomes. Genomic DNA from unsorted PBMC was sequenced over ten immunoSEQ deep assay plates. Purified libraries were measured with a Qubit 3.0 fluorometer, size-checked on a Bioanalyzer 2100, and measured again with the KAPA Library Quantification kit. Each immunoSEQ 96-well plate was sequenced on its own single-read 150-cycle Illumina NextSeq 550 flow cell. The study's own analysis went as follows. Because the immunoSEQ output held only junctional sequences and lacked quality scores, the filtering could not match the filtering applied to full-length reads. To assign V/J genes and CDR3, sequences were annotated using PyIR, a Python wrapper for IgBLAST v1.9, with IMGT germline references. Reads were filtered out if the reads had weak V/J assignments (E-value above 1e-6), no CDR3, stop codons, out-of-frame junctions, or ambiguous translated residues. V3J clonotypes were defined as sequences sharing the same inferred V gene, J gene, and CDR3 amino acid sequence. To compute the percentage overlap between repertoires, the number of shared unique clonotypes was divided by the size of the smaller repertoire. Repertoire richness was assessed with RTK rarefaction, the Chao1 estimator, and Recon v2.1 estimates of unobserved clonotypes. In its TCRdb copy, this immuneACCESS table keeps in-frame sequences only and misses some clones. Where compared with another copy, unresolved V genes explain less than half of these, and the others have no known cause. From that table come the V and J calls and clone size; the DNA was used to work out D and trimming. The sample records about 490,000 clones, 76% of which are singletons. Clones ranked in the top ten supply 10% to 15% of the sample.

From the cysteine up to the phenylalanine, the CDR3 has a length of 15 residues. Kept here is only the CDR3 DNA, which spans 45 bases and is read in frame from base 1. The germline V gene (reference sequence) sets CDR1 to SEHNR and CDR2 to FQNEAQ. Germline trimming amounts to 3 bases on V and 5 bases on J, with 5 as the count of junction bases outside the gene matches. The sequence is built from TRBV7-9 and TRBJ2-3; a stretch of 10 junction bases matches TRBD2. The receptor was derived from a woman in her thirties or forties in good health. Some clones in this sample may be carry-over from other donors' samples. Sequencing input: PBMCs. Here the CDR3 is given as CASSFIAGGGDTQYF. DNA sequence: TGTGCCAGCAGCTTTATAGCGGGAGGCGGAGATACGCAGTATTTT.